The next 28 T cell receptor beta chains were all read from a single sample in a study of identical twins. A single record per CDR3 protein comes from TCRdb applying MiXCR to the 5' RACE reads. The data show about 490,000 distinct CDR3 sequences, about 16% seen once. Another study also made use of these data, one on yellow fever vaccine responses in identical twins.

The sequenced material came from CD4+ T cells sorted from blood. These receptors originate from a woman between 18 and 30 years old in good health.

Regarding this clonotype: Given a much more abundant clone one base away, this may be a read error. This likely comes from a read error, as the CDR3 has no conserved phenylalanine or tryptophan at its end. The chain has TRBV20-1 and TRBJ2-3; perhaps D is TRBD1 or TRBD2 (6 bases each). CDR3 size: 13 residues. Trimming cost V 4 bases and J 1 base, with 9 bases left between them. Germline CDR1 reads DFQATT; CDR2 reads SNEGSKA (reference sequence). CDR3 nucleotide sequence: TGCAGTGCTACGGAGGGGGGCACAGATACGCAGTATTTA. Translation: CSATEGGTDTQYL.

V and J are TRBV4-1 and TRBJ2-6, with a possible D match to TRBD1 (5 bases). Germline V gene data show CDR1 as MGHRA and CDR2 as YSYEKL. The CDR3 spans 18 residues. Trimming removed 6 bases at V and 4 bases at J, with 22 bases between. CDR3 DNA: TGCGCCAGCAGGAAGGTAACCACAGGTCTCGGAGGGGCCAACGTCCTGACTTTC. It is translated as CASRKVTTGLGGANVLTF.

J is TRBJ1-6 and V is TRBV2, with 7 bases matching TRBD1. This CDR3 comprises 12 residues. Germline CDR1 reads SNHLY; CDR2 reads FYNNEI. The junction had 7 bases not matched to a gene; V was cut back by 6 bases and J by 14 bases. The CDR3 sequence: CASSQQGTTLHF. In DNA form, the CDR3 reads TGTGCCAGCAGCCAACAGGGGACCACCCTCCACTTT. The full variable domain, in which reference TRBV2 and TRBJ1-6 provide the parts outside the CDR3, is EPEVTQTPSHQVTQMGQEVILRCVPISNHLYFYWYRQILGQKVEFLVSFYNNEISEKSEIFDDQFSVERPDGSNFTLKIRSTKLEDSAMYFCASSQQGTTLHFGNGTRLTVT.

At least ten counts were recorded for this clonotype. In nucleotides, the CDR3 is TGTGCCAGCAGCCTCCGGACTAGCGGGAACTACGAGCAGTACTTC. Encoded protein: CASSLRTSGNYEQYF. The V and J genes are TRBV3-1 and TRBJ2-7, with 12 nucleotides matching TRBD2. Germline V gene lookup returns CDR1 LGHDT and CDR2 YNNKEL (reference sequence). The V segment lost 4 bases and the J segment 3 bases; nucleotides outside the gene matches: 4. This CDR3 is 15 amino acids long.

Only a few counts were recorded for this clonotype. The chain combines TRBV2 with TRBJ2-6, with D hard to call. Germline assignment: CDR1 SNHLY and CDR2 FYNNEI. The CDR3 length is 17 residues. The V and J ends lost 0 bases and 0 bases respectively, with 9 bases between them. The CDR3 spells CASSEAVLSSGANVLTF. As DNA, the CDR3 is TGTGCCAGCAGTGAAGCTGTTCTTTCCTCTGGGGCCAACGTCCTGACTTTC.

V usage is TRBV21-1 and J usage is TRBJ2-5; TRBD1 is taken as the D call from the table, unchecked against the DNA. TRBV21-1 is recorded as a pseudogene. This CDR3 contains 16 residues. CDR3 in amino acids: CASSPPVRGTEETQYF. The CDR3 DNA follows: TGTGCCAGCAGCCCCCCCGTTCGCGGGACAGAAGAGACCCAGTACTTC.

This clonotype was seen only a few times. This chain's CDR3 is CASRTANEQGWTEAFF. CDR3 in DNA: TGTGCCAGCAGGACGGCAAACGAACAGGGTTGGACTGAAGCTTTCTTT. The genes are TRBV9 and TRBJ1-1; a weak D match, TRBD1 (6 bases). V was pared by 5 bases and J by 5 bases, with 22 bases between. The CDR3 has 16 residues. The germline V gene encodes CDR1 SGDLS and CDR2 YYNGEE.

This clonotype has more than one count but fewer than ten. V gene TRBV2 combines with J gene TRBJ2-3; D call uncertain. Germline CDR1 SNHLY, CDR2 FYNNEI. The CDR3 consists of 14 residues. The ends were cut back, 2 bases at V and 1 base at J, with 7 bases in the middle. The DNA for the CDR3 is TGTGCCAGCAGTGAACGGGTTCGCACAGATACGCAGTATTTT. This translates into CASSERVRTDTQYF.

The rearrangement links TRBV29-1 to TRBJ2-4, with TRBD1 identical over 7 bases. The trim removed 0 bases at V and 4 bases at J, leaving 3 bases unmatched. Germline assignment: CDR1 SQVTM and CDR2 ANQGSEA. CDR3 length: 14 amino acids. The CDR3 DNA is TGCAGCGTTGAAGAGGGGACAGAAAAAAACATTCAGTACTTC. Translation: CSVEEGTEKNIQYF.

The chain links TRBV4-2 to TRBJ2-7; 10 nucleotides agree with TRBD1. Germline loops: CDR1 LGHNA, CDR2 YNFKEQ. V was clipped by 1 base and J by 2 bases; unmatched bases: 8. The CDR3 consists of 17 residues. CDR3 sequence (DNA): TGTGCCAGCAGCCAAGCTACGGGACAGGGGAGAACCTACGAGCAGTACTTC. It encodes CASSQATGQGRTYEQYF.

This clonotype showed up just a few times. The V call is TRBV5-1, the J call TRBJ2-3, with D possibly TRBD1 on 6 matching bases. V shed 4 bases and J shed 4 bases, with 16 bases lying between them. The CDR3 contains 15 residues. Germline CDR1 and CDR2: SGHRS and YFSETQ. The CDR3 sequence: CASSRGGGEADTQYF. DNA for the CDR3: TGCGCCAGCAGCCGCGGTGGGGGCGAAGCAGATACGCAGTATTTT.

At least ten counts were recorded for this clonotype. This chain joins TRBV11-2 and TRBJ2-1, with TRBD2 as a possible D gene (5 bases). V was shortened by 1 base and J by 12 bases, with 13 bases between the two germline ends. CDR3 length equals 13 residues. Germline lookup yields CDR1 SGHAT and CDR2 FQNNGV. Here the CDR3 DNA reads TGTGCCAGCAGCTTAGCGAGGGATCTTGGGCAGTTCTTC. It specifies CASSLARDLGQFF.

The V and J genes are TRBV10-3 and TRBJ2-7, with 7 positions matching TRBD2. This CDR3 is 13 amino acids long. Germline CDR1 reads ENHRY; CDR2 reads SYGVKD. The V and J ends lost 7 bases and 0 bases, in that order; junction bases with no gene match: 3. Here the CDR3 DNA reads TGTGCCATCATGGCTAGCGGCTCCTACGAGCAGTACTTC. Translating gives CAIMASGSYEQYF.

This clonotype was recorded at least ten times. The chain couples TRBV28 to TRBJ2-3; possibly TRBD2 for D (6 bases). V was trimmed by 6 bases and J by 3 bases, leaving 28 bases between them. Germline CDR1 reads MDHEN; CDR2 reads SYDVKM. The CDR3 runs 19 residues. CDR3: CASSSYLPGTAFITDTQYF. The CDR3 DNA reads as TGTGCCAGCAGCTCGTACCTCCCCGGGACTGCCTTTATAACAGATACGCAGTATTTT.

The table lists this clonotype with a few counts. The chain couples TRBV24-1 to TRBJ2-3; possible D gene TRBD1, 6 bases. Per the germline V gene, CDR1 is KGHDR and CDR2 is SFDVKD. CDR3 size: 14 residues. The ends were cut back, 3 bases at V and 0 bases at J, with 6 bases in the middle. CDR3 loop: CATSDRGSTDTQYF. The CDR3 DNA reads as TGTGCCACCAGTGATAGGGGGAGCACAGATACGCAGTATTTT.

This clonotype was picked up a small number of times. This chain joins TRBV20-1 and TRBJ2-1; 7 bases map to TRBD2. This CDR3 is 14 amino acids long. Germline assignment: CDR1 DFQATT and CDR2 SNEGSKA (reference sequence). V lost 3 bases, J lost 3 bases, and 5 bases stayed unmatched. CDR3 protein: CSARLGGGYNEQFF. CDR3 in DNA: TGCAGTGCTAGGTTGGGGGGGGGCTACAATGAGCAGTTCTTC.

This clonotype came up a few times. The CDR3 protein is CASSPADRGSYNEQFF. The CDR3 DNA is TGTGCCAGCAGCCCCGCCGACAGGGGTTCATACAATGAGCAGTTCTTC. V is TRBV12-3 or TRBV12-4 and J is TRBJ2-1; 8 bases match TRBD1. Trimming removed 6 bases from V and 4 bases from J; junction bases left unmatched: 11. The CDR3 is made up of 16 amino acids.

The genes are TRBV20-1 and TRBJ2-3; 7 nucleotides agree with TRBD2. V dropped 6 bases and J dropped 4; count of bases not matched to a gene: 4. This CDR3 spans 12 amino acids. Germline CDR1 reads DFQATT; CDR2 reads SNEGSKA (reference sequence). CDR3 DNA: TGCAGTGCAGCGGGACGCCCAGATACGCAGTATTTT. Translating it yields CSAAGRPDTQYF.

This clonotype came up a few times. This chain uses TRBV10-3 with TRBJ2-7; weak D call: TRBD1 (6 bases). CDR3 length equals 15 residues. Germline V gene data show CDR1 as ENHRY and CDR2 as SYGVKD. V lost 4 bases, J lost 4 bases, and 17 bases lay in between. The CDR3 coding sequence is TGTGCCATCAGTGCCGGCGGACAGATCCTATACGAGCAGTACTTC. Protein sequence: CAISAGGQILYEQYF.

This sequence joins TRBV5-1 and TRBJ2-2; 13 nucleotides match TRBD2. The CDR3 is made up of 18 amino acids. The V segment lost 3 bases and the J segment 3 bases; nucleotides outside the gene matches: 8. CDR1 is SGHRS, CDR2 YFSETQ, per germline. The CDR3, as DNA: TGCGCCAGCAGCTCAAGACTAGCGGGGGGAGTGTACACCGGGGAGCTGTTTTTT. It encodes CASSSRLAGGVYTGELFF.

This clonotype showed up just a few times. V gene TRBV20-1 combines with J gene TRBJ1-4, with D perhaps TRBD1 (5 bases). V was pared by 0 bases and J by 4 bases, with 12 bases between. Germline-derived CDR1 and CDR2 are DFQATT and SNEGSKA (reference sequence). The CDR3 runs to 15 residues. The CDR3 nucleotides are TGCAGTGCTAGAGAGACAACAGGAAATAATGAAAAACTGTTTTTT. Its translation: CSARETTGNNEKLFF.

The rearrangement joins TRBV3-1 to TRBJ2-6, with a weak D call TRBD2 (6 bases). Trimming left V 4 bases short and J 3 bases short, with 13 bases between. The CDR3 totals 16 residues. Germline lookup yields CDR1 LGHDT and CDR2 YNNKEL (reference sequence). CDR3 sequence (DNA): TGTGCCAGCAGCCGAACCGGGAGCAGTGGGGCCAACGTCCTGACTTTC. This gives the protein CASSRTGSSGANVLTF.

This clonotype was observed at least ten times. The J gene is TRBJ1-1, the V gene TRBV5-1; tentatively, D is TRBD1 (6 bases). The CDR3 has 11 residues. Between the trimmed V and J ends, which lost 4 bases and 6 bases, there was a span of 7 bases. Germline CDR1 SGHRS, CDR2 YFSETQ. CDR3 DNA: TGCGCCAGCAGCGGGACACCTGAAGCTTTCTTT. Residues: CASSGTPEAFF.

The chain couples TRBV5-1 to TRBJ2-6, with 7 nucleotides matching TRBD1. This CDR3 has 17 residues. Germline assignment: CDR1 SGHRS and CDR2 YFSETQ. The J segment lost 0 bases and the V segment lost 3 bases, leaving 6 bases of the junction unmatched. CDR3 bases: TGCGCCAGCAGCTCCGGGACAGCAACCTCTGGGGCCAACGTCCTGACTTTC. This sequence encodes CASSSGTATSGANVLTF. Full variable domain (remainder filled in from reference TRBV5-1 and TRBJ2-6): KAGVTQTPRYLIKTRGQQVTLSCSPISGHRSVSWYQQTPGQGLQFLFEYFSETQRNKGNFPGRFSGRQFSNSRSEMNVSTLELGDSALYLCASSSGTATSGANVLTFGAGSRLTVL.

This clonotype was counted a few times. This chain uses TRBV20-1 with TRBJ2-3, with D hard to call. This CDR3 contains 11 residues. V was shortened by 1 base and J by 7 bases, with 6 bases between the two germline ends. The germline V gene has CDR1 DFQATT and CDR2 SNEGSKA (reference sequence). The CDR3 here is CSARASYTQYF. The CDR3, as DNA: TGCAGTGCTAGAGCAAGTTATACGCAGTATTTT.

This chain connects TRBV7-8 to TRBJ2-6; D unclear. The CDR3 has 16 amino acids. Per germline, CDR1 SGHVS and CDR2 FQNEAQ. The ends were cut back, 2 bases at V and 2 bases at J, with 10 bases in the middle. DNA of the CDR3: TGTGCCAGCAGCTTAAAAGATATGCCTGGGGCCAACGTCCTGACTTTC. Translating gives CASSLKDMPGANVLTF. The whole variable domain, filled in from reference TRBV7-8 and TRBJ2-6, reads GAGVSQSPRYKVAKRGQDVALRCDPISGHVSLFWYQQALGQGPEFLTYFQNEAQLDKSGLPSDRFFAERPEGSVSTLKIQRTQQEDSAVYLCASSLKDMPGANVLTFGAGSRLTVL.

This sequence joins TRBV7-2 and TRBJ2-1, with 10 nucleotides matching TRBD2. The CDR3 has 16 amino acids. The germline V gene encodes CDR1 SGHTA and CDR2 FQGNSA. V lost 5 bases and J lost 8; bases outside the gene matches: 12. CDR3 amino acids: CASSLQAGGPIDEQFF. The CDR3 DNA reads as TGTGCCAGCAGCCTTCAAGCGGGAGGGCCGATTGATGAGCAGTTCTTC.

Only a few counts were recorded for this clonotype. V usage is TRBV12-3 or TRBV12-4 and J usage is TRBJ2-2; no clear D gene. This CDR3 spans 13 amino acids. Trimming left V 6 bases short and J 7 bases short, with 12 bases between. The CDR3 bases are TGTGCCAGCAGATACCTGGTCGGCGGGGAGCTGTTTTTT. Encoded protein: CASRYLVGGELFF.